Following are 27 T cell receptor beta chains from one sample sequenced in a study of blood T cell repertoires in COVID-19 (TCRdb year 2020). Preparation of the library involved the immunoSEQ multiplex PCR assay. TCRdb obtained this table from immuneACCESS and retained in-frame rearrangements with V and J assigned. These tables miss some clones; where compared with another copy, unresolved V genes account for less than half of the shortfall, and the remainder is unexplained. Here the sample has 130,000 to 150,000 clones; roughly 84% occur a single time. Around 40% of the sample is taken by the ten largest. The sequenced sample was peripheral blood. The receptor source for this set is a human donor in a cohort sampled during active COVID-19.

This sequence joins TRBV28 and TRBJ1-2, with 7 bases fitting TRBD1. Unmatched junction bases numbered 3, after V lost 7 bases and J lost 4 bases. In germline, CDR1 is MDHEN, CDR2 SYDVKM. The CDR3 is made up of 12 amino acids. CDR3: CASTRTGYGYTF. Written as DNA, the CDR3 is TGTGCCAGCACCCGGACAGGCTATGGCTACACCTTC.

The chain couples TRBV6-2 or TRBV6-3 to TRBJ1-1; no reliable D call. Germline assignment: CDR1 MNHEY and CDR2 SVGEGT. The CDR3 extends over 15 amino acids. V was pared by 0 bases and J by 6 bases, with 14 bases between. The CDR3 loop is CASSYSGGKTSEAFF. The DNA for the CDR3 is TGTGCCAGCAGTTACTCGGGAGGGAAAACTTCTGAAGCTTTCTTT.

This chain uses TRBV2 with TRBJ2-6; TRBD1 agrees at 8 bases. The CDR3 loop spans 15 amino acids. Germline CDR1 SNHLY, CDR2 FYNNEI. V dropped 5 bases and J dropped 2; count of bases not matched to a gene: 2. The CDR3 spells CASSNRGAGANVLTF. CDR3 nucleotides: TGTGCCAGCAGTAACAGGGGGGCTGGGGCCAACGTCCTGACTTTC.

The chain uses TRBV7-2 and TRBJ1-2, with unresolved D. CDR1 is SGHTA and CDR2 is FQGNSA in the germline V gene. This CDR3 contains 14 residues. Trimming shortened V by 3 bases and J by 5 bases, and 13 bases separated the two germline ends. The CDR3 loop is CASSLGRYEYGYTF. The CDR3 nucleotides read TGTGCCAGCAGCTTGGGCCGGTACGAGTATGGCTACACCTTC.

The rearrangement joins TRBV15 to TRBJ2-2, with TRBD1 as a possible D gene (6 bases). The CDR3 is made up of 15 amino acids. V lost 1 base to trimming and J lost 7 bases, with 13 bases between them. Germline assignment: CDR1 LNHNV and CDR2 YYDKDF (reference sequence). CDR3 bases: TGTGCCACCAGCAGAGTTCCAGGGGTTGGCGGGGAGCTGTTTTTT. This encodes CATSRVPGVGGELFF.

This clone was counted only a few times. The V call is TRBV7-2, the J call TRBJ2-2; TRBD1 might be the D (6 bases). Germline assignment: CDR1 SGHTA and CDR2 FQGNSA. This CDR3 has 17 amino acids. V was shortened by 0 bases and J by 4 bases, with 15 bases between the two germline ends. CDR3 DNA: TGTGCCAGCAGCTTAGCCCACGCAGGGGCGATCACCGGGGAGCTGTTTTTT. This codes for CASSLAHAGAITGELFF.

This clone was seen a few times. This sequence joins TRBV7-9 and TRBJ1-5, with 9 nucleotides matching TRBD1. This CDR3 has 14 residues. V lost 5 bases and J lost 5; bases outside the gene matches: 4. Germline CDR1 SEHNR, CDR2 FQNEAQ (reference sequence). The CDR3 spells CASSHRGRDQPQHF. The CDR3 DNA sequence: TGTGCCAGCAGCCACAGGGGGCGGGATCAGCCCCAGCATTTT.

This chain links TRBV3-1 (or the pseudogene TRBV3-2) with TRBJ1-2; 9 nucleotides align to TRBD1. V lost 1 base to trimming and J lost 5 bases; unmatched junction nucleotides: 8. This CDR3 is 16 amino acids long. CDR1 and CDR2 (germline): LGHDT, YNNKEL (reference sequence). CDR3 in amino acids: CASSQGTGEASYGYTF. The CDR3 DNA is TGTGCCAGCAGCCAAGGGACAGGGGAAGCGAGTTATGGCTACACCTTC.

The rearrangement joins TRBV28 to TRBJ1-4; 8 positions agree with TRBD1. Germline values: CDR1 MDHEN, CDR2 SYDVKM. After removal of 4 bases from V and 12 bases from J, the junction contained 10 bases not matched to a gene. The CDR3 contains 14 residues. DNA for the CDR3: TGTGCCAGCAGTTGGTCGCAGGGGGCAAGGGAACTGTTTTTT. Protein product: CASSWSQGARELFF.

The chain is built from TRBV28 and TRBJ1-5; a weak D match, TRBD1 (6 bases). Germline V CDR1 and CDR2: MDHEN, SYDVKM. CDR3 length: 14 residues. Between the trimmed V and J ends, which lost 3 bases and 7 bases, there was a span of 13 bases. In DNA, the CDR3 is TGTGCCAGCAGTTTGATTGGGGGGGGCCAGCCCCAGCATTTT. As protein: CASSLIGGGQPQHF.

This chain connects TRBV27 to TRBJ1-1; 8 nucleotides align to TRBD1. There are 14 residues in the CDR3. Germline trimming cut 5 bases from V and 1 base from J; bases unmatched to any gene: 3. CDR1 is MNHEY and CDR2 is SMNVEV in the germline V gene (reference sequence). This CDR3 reads CASSLGTGNTEAFF. CDR3 sequence (DNA): TGTGCCAGCAGTCTGGGGACAGGGAACACTGAAGCTTTCTTT.

This chain links TRBV2 with TRBJ1-2; a weak D match, TRBD1 (5 bases). Germline lookup yields CDR1 SNHLY and CDR2 FYNNEI. The CDR3 is 13 amino acids. V was shortened by 4 bases and J by 6 bases, with 12 bases between the two germline ends. This CDR3 reads CASSGRTRNGYTF. The CDR3, as DNA: TGTGCCAGCAGTGGGCGGACACGTAATGGCTACACCTTC.

This sequence joins TRBV20-1 and TRBJ2-7; TRBD1 might be the D (6 bases). The CDR3 loop spans 11 amino acids. CDR1 is DFQATT and CDR2 is SNEGSKA in the germline V gene (reference sequence). V was clipped by 5 bases and J by 10 bases, with 15 bases between them. CDR3 protein: CSAVVLGQQYF. Written as DNA, the CDR3 is TGCAGTGCTGTTGTTCTGGGACAACAGTACTTC.

The chain employs TRBV3-1 (or the pseudogene TRBV3-2) and TRBJ1-1, with 7 bases identical to TRBD1. The germline V gene has CDR1 LGHDT and CDR2 YNNKEL (reference sequence). The CDR3 length is 15 residues. V lost 2 bases to trimming and J lost 6 bases; unmatched junction nucleotides: 9. The CDR3 nucleotides read TGTGCCAGCAGCCAAAAAGGGGGCAGGGAGGCTGAAGCTTTCTTT. It codes for CASSQKGGREAEAFF.

This chain connects TRBV6-5 to TRBJ1-2; TRBD1 aligns across 7 bases. Losses at the gene ends were 6 bases for V and 4 bases for J; bases not matched to a gene: 11. Per the germline V gene, CDR1 is MNHEY and CDR2 is SVGAGI. This CDR3 has 15 residues. CDR3 amino acids: CASSPGGRLFYGYTF. In nucleotides, the CDR3 is TGTGCCAGCAGCCCAGGGGGACGGCTATTCTATGGCTACACCTTC.

This clone was recorded once. The chain links TRBV18 to TRBJ2-7, with no clear D. There are 17 residues in the CDR3. The germline V gene encodes CDR1 KGHSH and CDR2 LQKENI. V lost 1 base and J 0 bases, leaving 16 bases between the germline ends. As DNA, the CDR3 is TGTGCCAGCTCACCACTAGAGGCCGTTTTGAACTCCTACGAGCAGTACTTC. The encoded protein is CASSPLEAVLNSYEQYF.

This clone was detected a few times. J is TRBJ1-5 and V is TRBV7-9; D ambiguous. V was pared by 5 bases and J by 7 bases, with 18 bases between. Germline loops: CDR1 SEHNR, CDR2 FQNEAQ (reference sequence). This CDR3 is built from 15 residues. The CDR3 sequence: CASSLTLRRRQPQHF. CDR3 DNA: TGTGCCAGCAGCCTAACCCTCCGCCGTAGACAGCCCCAGCATTTT.

In this sample, this clone turned up a few times. The chain has TRBV19 and TRBJ2-2, with D unclear. The CDR3 is 11 amino acids. CDR1 and CDR2 from the germline V gene are LNHDA and SQIVND (reference sequence). Trimming took off 7 bases at V and 4 bases at J, with 4 bases between the two ends. CDR3 region: CASTVTGELFF. For the CDR3, the DNA is TGTGCCAGTACCGTCACCGGGGAGCTGTTTTTT.

The CDR3: CASSQVFRGGSYEQYF. Written as DNA, the CDR3 is TGTGCCAGCAGCCAAGTATTCCGCGGGGGCTCCTACGAGCAGTACTTC. The V call is TRBV3-1 (or the pseudogene TRBV3-2), the J call TRBJ2-7, with 7 bases lining up with TRBD2. The CDR3 has 16 amino acids. Germline V gene lookup returns CDR1 LGHDT and CDR2 YNNKEL (reference sequence). Trimming cost V 1 base and J 0 bases; bases outside gene matches: 6.

The chain recombines TRBV19 with TRBJ1-2; 7 nucleotides align to TRBD1. This CDR3 spans 14 amino acids. V was clipped by 4 bases and J by 3 bases; unmatched bases: 5. In germline, CDR1 is LNHDA, CDR2 SQIVND (reference sequence). CDR3 in amino acids: CASSTGQPYYGYTF. CDR3 nucleotide sequence: TGTGCCAGTAGTACGGGACAGCCTTACTATGGCTACACCTTC.

This clone was seen more than once but under ten times. This sequence joins TRBV5-1 and TRBJ1-2; a weak D match, TRBD1 (5 bases). The CDR3 totals 13 residues. V was trimmed by 5 bases and J by 2 bases, leaving 10 bases between them. Germline lookup yields CDR1 SGHRS and CDR2 YFSETQ. For the CDR3, the DNA is TGCGCCAGCAGGTCGACAGACAACTATGGCTACACCTTC. Encoded protein: CASRSTDNYGYTF.

The rearrangement uses TRBV7-2 and TRBJ2-5, with TRBD2 identical over 10 bases. The germline gives CDR1 SGHTA, CDR2 FQGNSA. The length of the CDR3 is 15 residues. Trimming removed 4 bases from V and 5 bases from J; junction bases left unmatched: 7. In nucleotides, the CDR3 is TGTGCCAGCAGCTCATTAAGCGGGGGGGCCGAGACCCAGTACTTC. Its translation is CASSSLSGGAETQYF.

The chain uses TRBV7-2 and TRBJ1-4; TRBD1 aligns across 7 bases. J gave up 8 bases and V 5 bases, and 8 bases lay outside the gene matches. The CDR3 has 14 amino acids. Germline loops: CDR1 SGHTA, CDR2 FQGNSA. CDR3 coding DNA: TGTGCCAGCAGCCCCAGGACAGGCGGAGAAAAACTGTTTTTT. This translates into CASSPRTGGEKLFF.

The chain recombines TRBV27 with TRBJ2-7; the match to TRBD1 covers 9 bases. CDR3 length equals 15 residues. Germline V CDR1 and CDR2: MNHEY, SMNVEV (reference sequence). The junction had 11 bases not matched to a gene; V was cut back by 6 bases and J by 5 bases. Here the CDR3 DNA reads TGTGCCAGCAGCACCTCCGGGACAGGGTTCCACGAGCAGTACTTC. Translated: CASSTSGTGFHEQYF.

The chain links TRBV5-1 to TRBJ1-6, with D unresolved. The CDR3 is 16 amino acids. Germline V gene data show CDR1 as SGHRS and CDR2 as YFSETQ. With 1 base removed from V and 9 bases from J, the gap between germline ends came to 17 bases. CDR3 region: CASSLSSGSSTSPLHF. CDR3 bases: TGCGCCAGCAGCTTGAGTTCAGGTTCTTCTACTTCACCCCTCCACTTT.

A note on this clone: Other nucleotide sequences from this sample produce the same CDR3. The chain couples TRBV6-1 to TRBJ1-2; weak D call: TRBD1 (5 bases). Germline V gene data show CDR1 as MNHNS and CDR2 as SASEGT. CDR3 length: 13 residues. V lost 2 bases to trimming and J lost 4 bases, with 8 bases between them. Here the CDR3 reads CASSETGGYGYTF. The CDR3 bases are TGTGCCAGCAGTGAAACGGGGGGCTATGGCTACACCTTC.

This clone was observed a single time. The chain's CDR3 is CASSLGQGSSPLHF. In DNA form, the CDR3 reads TGTGCCAGCAGCTTGGGACAGGGGTCTTCACCCCTCCACTTT. The chain uses TRBV7-9 and TRBJ1-6; 10 bases agree with TRBD1. The length of the CDR3 is 14 residues. The J segment lost 9 bases and the V segment lost 3 bases, leaving 2 bases of the junction unmatched. Germline loops: CDR1 SEHNR, CDR2 FQNEAQ (reference sequence).